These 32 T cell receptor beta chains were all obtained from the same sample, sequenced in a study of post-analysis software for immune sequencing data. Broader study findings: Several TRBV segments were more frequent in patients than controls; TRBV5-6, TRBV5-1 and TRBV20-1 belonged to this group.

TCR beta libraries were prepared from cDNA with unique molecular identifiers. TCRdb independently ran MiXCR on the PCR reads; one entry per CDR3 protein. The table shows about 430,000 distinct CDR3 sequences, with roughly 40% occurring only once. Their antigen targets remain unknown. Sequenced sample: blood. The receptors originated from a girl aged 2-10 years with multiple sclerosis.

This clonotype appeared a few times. DNA of the CDR3: TGTGCCAGCAGCCTGGGGAACGTCTATGGCTACACCTTC. Translation gives CASSLGNVYGYTF. V is TRBV13 and J is TRBJ1-2; no clear D gene. In germline, CDR1 is PRHDT, CDR2 FYEKMQ (reference sequence). V lost 5 bases and J 4 bases, leaving 11 bases between the germline ends. This CDR3 comprises 13 residues.

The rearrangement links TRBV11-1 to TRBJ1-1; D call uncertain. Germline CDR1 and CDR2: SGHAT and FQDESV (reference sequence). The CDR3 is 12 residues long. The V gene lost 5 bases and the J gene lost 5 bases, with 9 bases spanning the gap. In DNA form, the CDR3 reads TGTGCCAGCAGCCGGGCAAGAACTGAAGCTTTCTTT. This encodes CASSRARTEAFF.

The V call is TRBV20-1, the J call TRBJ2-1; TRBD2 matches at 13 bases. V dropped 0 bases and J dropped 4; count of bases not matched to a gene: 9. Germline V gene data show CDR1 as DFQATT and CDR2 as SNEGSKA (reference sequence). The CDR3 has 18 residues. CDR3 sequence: CSARDLGTSGKRYNEQFF. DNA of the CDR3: TGCAGTGCTAGAGATCTGGGGACTAGCGGGAAGCGATACAATGAGCAGTTCTTC.

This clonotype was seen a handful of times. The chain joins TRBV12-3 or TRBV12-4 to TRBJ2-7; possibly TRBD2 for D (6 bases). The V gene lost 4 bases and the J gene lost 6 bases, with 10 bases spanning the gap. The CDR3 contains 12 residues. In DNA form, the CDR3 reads TGTGCCAGCAGTTCCGGGGGACCCGAGCAGTACTTC. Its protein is CASSSGGPEQYF.

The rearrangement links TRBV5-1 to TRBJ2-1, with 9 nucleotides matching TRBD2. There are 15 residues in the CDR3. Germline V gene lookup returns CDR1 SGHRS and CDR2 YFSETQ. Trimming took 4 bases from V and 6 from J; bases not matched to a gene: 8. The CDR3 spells CASSPLAGGSNEQFF. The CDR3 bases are TGCGCCAGCAGCCCACTGGCGGGAGGGAGCAATGAGCAGTTCTTC.

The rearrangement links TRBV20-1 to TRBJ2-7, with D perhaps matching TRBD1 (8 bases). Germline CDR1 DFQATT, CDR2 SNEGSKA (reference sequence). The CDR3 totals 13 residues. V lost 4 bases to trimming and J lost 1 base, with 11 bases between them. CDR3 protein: CSATQGGSYEQYF. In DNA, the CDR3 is TGCAGTGCTACACAGGGGGGGTCCTACGAGCAGTACTTC.

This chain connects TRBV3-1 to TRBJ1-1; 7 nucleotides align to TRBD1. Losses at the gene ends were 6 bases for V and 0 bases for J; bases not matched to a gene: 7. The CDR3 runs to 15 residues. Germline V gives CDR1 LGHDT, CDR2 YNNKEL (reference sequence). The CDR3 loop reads CASRPLGQLNTEAFF. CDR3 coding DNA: TGTGCCAGCAGACCGTTGGGACAGTTGAACACTGAAGCTTTCTTT.

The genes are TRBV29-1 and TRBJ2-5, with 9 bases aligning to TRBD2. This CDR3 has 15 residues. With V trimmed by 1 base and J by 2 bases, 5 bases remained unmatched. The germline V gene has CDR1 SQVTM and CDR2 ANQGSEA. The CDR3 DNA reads TGCAGCGTTGAAGTAGCGGGAGAGAATCAAGAGACCCAGTACTTC. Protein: CSVEVAGENQETQYF.

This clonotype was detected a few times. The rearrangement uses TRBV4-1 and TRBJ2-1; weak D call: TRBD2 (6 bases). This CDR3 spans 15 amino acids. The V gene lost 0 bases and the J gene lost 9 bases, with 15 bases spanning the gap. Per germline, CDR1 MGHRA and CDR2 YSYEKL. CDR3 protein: CASSQEVAGRPEQFF. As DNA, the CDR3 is TGCGCCAGCAGCCAAGAGGTGGCAGGGAGGCCTGAGCAGTTCTTC.

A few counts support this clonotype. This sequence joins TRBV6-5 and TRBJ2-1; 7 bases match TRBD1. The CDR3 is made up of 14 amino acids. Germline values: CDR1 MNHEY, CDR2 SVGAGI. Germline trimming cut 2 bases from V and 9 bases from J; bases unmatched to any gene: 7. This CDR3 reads CASSYGYRGGEQFF. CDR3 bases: TGTGCCAGCAGTTACGGGTACAGGGGCGGTGAGCAGTTCTTC.

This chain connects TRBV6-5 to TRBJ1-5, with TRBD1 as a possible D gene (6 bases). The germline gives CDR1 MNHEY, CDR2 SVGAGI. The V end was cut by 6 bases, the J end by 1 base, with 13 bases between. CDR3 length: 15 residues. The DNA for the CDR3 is TGTGCCAGCAGAGCACAGGGAGGCAGCAATCAGCCCCAGCATTTT. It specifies CASRAQGGSNQPQHF.

As DNA, the CDR3 is TGCGCCAGCAGCTTGTCAGGGGGCTCCGGCTACACCTTC. This gives the protein CASSLSGGSGYTF. The gene calls are TRBV5-1 and TRBJ1-2, with TRBD1 matching over 8 bases. The germline V gene encodes CDR1 SGHRS and CDR2 YFSETQ. The J segment lost 8 bases and the V segment lost 1 base, leaving 4 bases of the junction unmatched. The CDR3 contains 13 residues.

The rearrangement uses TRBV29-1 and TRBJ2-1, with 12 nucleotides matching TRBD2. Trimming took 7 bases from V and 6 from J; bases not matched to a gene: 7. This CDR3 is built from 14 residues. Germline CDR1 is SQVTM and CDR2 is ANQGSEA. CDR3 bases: TGCAGCGCAAGGACTAGCGGGGCCTCCAATGAGCAGTTCTTC. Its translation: CSARTSGASNEQFF.

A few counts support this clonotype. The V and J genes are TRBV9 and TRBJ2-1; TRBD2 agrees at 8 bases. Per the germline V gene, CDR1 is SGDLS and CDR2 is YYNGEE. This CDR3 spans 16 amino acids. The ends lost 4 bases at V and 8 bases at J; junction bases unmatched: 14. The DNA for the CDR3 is TGTGCCAGCAGCCCGCCGGGACTAGTTTTTTCAGATGAGCAGTTCTTC. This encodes CASSPPGLVFSDEQFF.

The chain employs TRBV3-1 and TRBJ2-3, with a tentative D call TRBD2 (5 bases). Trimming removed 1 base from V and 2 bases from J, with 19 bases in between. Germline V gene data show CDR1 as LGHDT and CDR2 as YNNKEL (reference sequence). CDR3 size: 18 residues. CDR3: CASSQGTWTPPNTDTQYF. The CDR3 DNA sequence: TGTGCCAGCAGCCAAGGTACCTGGACTCCACCAAACACAGATACGCAGTATTTT.

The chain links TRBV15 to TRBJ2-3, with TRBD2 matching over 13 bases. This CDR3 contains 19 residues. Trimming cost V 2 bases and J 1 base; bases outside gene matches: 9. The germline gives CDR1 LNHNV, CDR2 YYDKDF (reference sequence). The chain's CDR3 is CATSRNLRTSGGGTDTQYF. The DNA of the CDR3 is TGTGCCACCAGCAGAAATCTGAGGACTAGCGGGGGAGGCACAGATACGCAGTATTTT.

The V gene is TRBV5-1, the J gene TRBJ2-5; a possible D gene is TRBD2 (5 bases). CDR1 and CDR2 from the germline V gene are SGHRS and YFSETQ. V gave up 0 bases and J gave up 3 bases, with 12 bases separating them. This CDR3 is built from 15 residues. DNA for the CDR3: TGCGCCAGCAGCTTGGTGCCGGGGAAGGAAGAGACCCAGTACTTC. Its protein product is CASSLVPGKEETQYF.

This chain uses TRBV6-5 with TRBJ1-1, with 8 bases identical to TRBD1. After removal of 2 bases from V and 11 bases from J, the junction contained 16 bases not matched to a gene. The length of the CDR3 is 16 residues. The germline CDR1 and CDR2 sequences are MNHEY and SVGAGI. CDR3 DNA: TGTGCCAGCAGTTACGCTGCTCGGGCAGGGGGCATGAAGGCTTTCTTT. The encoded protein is CASSYAARAGGMKAFF.

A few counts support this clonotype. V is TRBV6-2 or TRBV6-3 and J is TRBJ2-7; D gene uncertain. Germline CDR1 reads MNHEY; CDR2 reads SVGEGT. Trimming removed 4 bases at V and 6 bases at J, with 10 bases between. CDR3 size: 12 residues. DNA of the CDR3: TGTGCCAGCAGTTTAGATTCAAGCGAGCAGTACTTC. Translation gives CASSLDSSEQYF.

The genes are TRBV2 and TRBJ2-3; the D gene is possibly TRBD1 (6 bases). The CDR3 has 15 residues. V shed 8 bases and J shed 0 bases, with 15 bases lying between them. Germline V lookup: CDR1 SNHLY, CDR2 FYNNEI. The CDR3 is CASSGQPRSTDTQYF. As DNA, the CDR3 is TGTGCCAGCTCAGGACAGCCTAGAAGCACAGATACGCAGTATTTT.

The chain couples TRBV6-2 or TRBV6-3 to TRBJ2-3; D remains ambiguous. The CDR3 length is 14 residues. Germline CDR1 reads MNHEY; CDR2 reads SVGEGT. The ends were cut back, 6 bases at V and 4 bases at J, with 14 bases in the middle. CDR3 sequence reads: CASSPGPPADTQYF. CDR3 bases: TGTGCCAGCAGCCCCGGGCCCCCCGCAGATACGCAGTATTTT.

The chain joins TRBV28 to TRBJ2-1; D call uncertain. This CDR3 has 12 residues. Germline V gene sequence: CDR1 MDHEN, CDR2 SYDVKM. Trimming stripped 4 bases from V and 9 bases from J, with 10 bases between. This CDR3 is CASSYVVGEQFF. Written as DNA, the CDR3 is TGTGCCAGCAGTTACGTTGTGGGTGAGCAGTTCTTC.

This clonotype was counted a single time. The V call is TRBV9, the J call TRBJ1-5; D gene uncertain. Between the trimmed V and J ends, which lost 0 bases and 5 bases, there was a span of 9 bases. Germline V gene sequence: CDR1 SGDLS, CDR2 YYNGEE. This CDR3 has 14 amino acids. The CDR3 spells CASSVDGEHQPQHF. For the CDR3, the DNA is TGTGCCAGCAGCGTAGACGGGGAACATCAGCCCCAGCATTTT.

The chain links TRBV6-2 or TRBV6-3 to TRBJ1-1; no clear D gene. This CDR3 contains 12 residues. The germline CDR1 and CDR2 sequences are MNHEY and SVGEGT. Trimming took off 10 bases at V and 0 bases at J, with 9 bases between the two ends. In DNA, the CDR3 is TGTGCCATCTCAGCAGTGAACACTGAAGCTTTCTTT. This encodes CAISAVNTEAFF.

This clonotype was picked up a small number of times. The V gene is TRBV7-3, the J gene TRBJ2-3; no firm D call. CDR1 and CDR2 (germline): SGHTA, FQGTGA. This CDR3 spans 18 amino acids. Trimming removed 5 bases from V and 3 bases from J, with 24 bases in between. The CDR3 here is CASSRAPLGDGGTDTQYF. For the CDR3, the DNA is TGTGCCAGCAGCCGGGCCCCACTGGGCGACGGTGGGACAGATACGCAGTATTTT.

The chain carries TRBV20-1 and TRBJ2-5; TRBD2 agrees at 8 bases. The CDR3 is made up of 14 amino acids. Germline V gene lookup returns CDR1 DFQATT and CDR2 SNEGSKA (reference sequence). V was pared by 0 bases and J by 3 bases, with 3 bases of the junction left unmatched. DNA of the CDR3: TGCAGTGCTAGAGAAGGGGGACTAGAAGAGACCCAGTACTTC. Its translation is CSAREGGLEETQYF.

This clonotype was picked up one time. CDR3 loop: CASGLGLAGSTDTQYF. The CDR3 bases are TGTGCTAGTGGTTTGGGGCTAGCGGGTAGCACAGATACGCAGTATTTT. The rearrangement joins TRBV12-5 to TRBJ2-3; 8 nucleotides align to TRBD2. CDR1 is LGHNT, CDR2 FRNRAP, per germline. The CDR3 spans 16 residues. J was trimmed by 0 bases and V by 1 base; bases with no gene match: 3.

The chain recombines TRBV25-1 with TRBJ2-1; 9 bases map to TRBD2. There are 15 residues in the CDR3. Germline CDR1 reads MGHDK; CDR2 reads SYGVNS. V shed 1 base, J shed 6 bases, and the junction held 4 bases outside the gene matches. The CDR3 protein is CASSESAGGGNEQFF. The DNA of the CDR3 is TGTGCCAGCAGTGAATCGGCGGGAGGGGGCAATGAGCAGTTCTTC.

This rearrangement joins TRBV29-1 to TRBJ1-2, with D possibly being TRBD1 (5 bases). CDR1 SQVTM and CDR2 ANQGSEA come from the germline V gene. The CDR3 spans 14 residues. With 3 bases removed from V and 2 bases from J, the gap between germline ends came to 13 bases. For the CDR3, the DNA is TGCAGCGTTGAGGGGCAGGCAAGGAACTATGGCTACACCTTC. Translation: CSVEGQARNYGYTF.

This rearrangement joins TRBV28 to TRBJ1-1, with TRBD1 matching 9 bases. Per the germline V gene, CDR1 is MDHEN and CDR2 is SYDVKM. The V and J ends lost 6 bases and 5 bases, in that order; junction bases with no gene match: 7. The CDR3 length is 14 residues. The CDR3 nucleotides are TGTGCCAGCAGCCACGGGACAGGGCGAACTGAAGCTTTCTTT. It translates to CASSHGTGRTEAFF.

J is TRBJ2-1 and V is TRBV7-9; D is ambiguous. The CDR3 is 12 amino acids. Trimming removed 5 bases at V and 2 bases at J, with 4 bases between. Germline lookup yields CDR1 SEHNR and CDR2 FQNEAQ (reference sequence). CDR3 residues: CASSAPYNEQFF. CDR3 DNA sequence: TGTGCCAGCAGCGCCCCCTACAATGAGCAGTTCTTC.

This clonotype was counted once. The CDR3 DNA follows: TGTGCCAGCAGTTACTCGAGTAGGACGGTCAACACTGAAGCTTTCTTT. Its translation: CASSYSSRTVNTEAFF. V is TRBV6-5 and J is TRBJ1-1; no clear D gene. CDR3 length: 16 amino acids. V lost 0 bases and J lost 2, with 13 bases in between. Germline V CDR1 and CDR2: MNHEY, SVGAGI.